Listed below are T cell receptor beta chains from one sample, sequenced in a study of T cell responses to AZD1222 COVID-19 vaccine. Produced via immunoSEQ multiplex PCR; TCRdb's table is partial and in-frame only. This table holds 80,000 to 130,000 clones, around nine tenths found once. Sequencing used peripheral blood, obtained on day 0 of AZD1222 vaccination. The receptor source for this set is an adult in good health. The CDR3 runs from the conserved cysteine through the conserved F or W. The order of the fields is D gene, V gene, clone size, J gene, CDR3 DNA, CDR3 protein. A D gene is named only where the DNA matches it firmly. The size field is filled for only some rows; it gives once, few, many or a size class.

d_gene: TRBD1; v_gene: TRBV6-6; abundance: NA; j_gene: TRBJ1-2; CDR3nt: TGCGCCAGCAGTGACTCGAGGACAGGGTCATTCACCTTC; CDR3aa: CASSDSRTGSFTF
d_gene: NA; v_gene: TRBV6-5; abundance: few; j_gene: TRBJ1-4; CDR3nt: TGTGCCAGCAGTTACACTACCGGGACTAATGAAAAACTGTTTTTT; CDR3aa: CASSYTTGTNEKLFF
d_gene: NA; v_gene: TRBV7-9; abundance: NA; j_gene: TRBJ2-7; CDR3nt: TGTGCCAGCAGCCCAATATACGAGCAGTACTTC; CDR3aa: CASSPIYEQYF
d_gene: TRBD1; v_gene: TRBV6-5; abundance: NA; j_gene: TRBJ2-7; CDR3nt: TGTGCCAGCGAAGACAGGGACCACGAGCAGTACTTC; CDR3aa: CASEDRDHEQYF
d_gene: NA; v_gene: TRBV18; abundance: NA; j_gene: TRBJ2-2; CDR3nt: TGTGCCAGCTCACCCACTGCGGACAGATCGACCGGGGAGCTGTTTTTT; CDR3aa: CASSPTADRSTGELFF
d_gene: NA; v_gene: TRBV2; abundance: NA; j_gene: TRBJ1-1; CDR3nt: TGTGCCAGCAGTCAAGGGCCGAACACTGAAGCTTTCTTT; CDR3aa: CASSQGPNTEAFF
d_gene: NA; v_gene: TRBV6-1; abundance: NA; j_gene: TRBJ1-5; CDR3nt: TGTGCCAGCAGTGCTATCGTACAGGGAGGCAATCAGCCCCAGCATTTT; CDR3aa: CASSAIVQGGNQPQHF
d_gene: NA; v_gene: TRBV4-2; abundance: NA; j_gene: TRBJ2-7; CDR3nt: TGTGCCAGCAGCGAAGAAAACCTATTTTCCTACGAGCAGTACTTC; CDR3aa: CASSEENLFSYEQYF
d_gene: NA; v_gene: TRBV6-2/TRBV6-3; abundance: NA; j_gene: TRBJ1-3; CDR3nt: TGTGCCAGCAGTCGCCAGGGATTCGGAAACACCATATATTTT; CDR3aa: CASSRQGFGNTIYF
d_gene: NA; v_gene: TRBV11-2; abundance: NA; j_gene: TRBJ2-3; CDR3nt: TGTGCCAGCAGCTTCAGCGTAGGCCAGGGCGTAGCAGATACGCAGTATTTT; CDR3aa: CASSFSVGQGVADTQYF